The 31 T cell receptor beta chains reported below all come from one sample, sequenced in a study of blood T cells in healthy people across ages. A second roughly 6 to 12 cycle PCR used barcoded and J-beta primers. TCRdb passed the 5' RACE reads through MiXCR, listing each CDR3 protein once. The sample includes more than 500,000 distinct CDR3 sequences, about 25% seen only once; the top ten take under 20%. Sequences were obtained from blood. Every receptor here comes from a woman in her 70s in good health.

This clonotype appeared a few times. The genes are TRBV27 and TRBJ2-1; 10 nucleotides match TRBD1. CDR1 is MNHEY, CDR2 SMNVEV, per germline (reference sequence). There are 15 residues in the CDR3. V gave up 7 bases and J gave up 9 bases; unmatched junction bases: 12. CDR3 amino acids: CASNHRGQGRTEQFF. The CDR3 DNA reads TGTGCCAGCAACCACCGGGGACAGGGGAGGACTGAGCAGTTCTTC.

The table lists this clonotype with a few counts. This CDR3 is CASSGTGRSYGYTF. The CDR3 bases are TGTGCCAGCAGCGGAACCGGACGGTCATATGGCTACACCTTC. The chain combines TRBV7-2 with TRBJ1-2, with D hard to call. Trimming stripped 5 bases from V and 5 bases from J, with 15 bases between. The germline gives CDR1 SGHTA, CDR2 FQGNSA. There are 14 residues in the CDR3.

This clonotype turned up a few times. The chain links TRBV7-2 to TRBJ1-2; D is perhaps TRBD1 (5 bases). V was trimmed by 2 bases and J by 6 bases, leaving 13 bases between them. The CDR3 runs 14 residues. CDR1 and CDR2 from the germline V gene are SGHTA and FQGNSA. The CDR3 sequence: CASSLFQGGDGYTF. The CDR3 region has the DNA TGTGCCAGCAGCTTATTCCAGGGCGGTGATGGCTACACCTTC.

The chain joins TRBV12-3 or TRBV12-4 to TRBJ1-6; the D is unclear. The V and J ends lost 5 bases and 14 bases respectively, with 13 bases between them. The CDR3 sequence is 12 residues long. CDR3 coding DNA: TGTGCCAGCAGTCCTTCTCTCGGAACCCTCCACTTT. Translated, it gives CASSPSLGTLHF.

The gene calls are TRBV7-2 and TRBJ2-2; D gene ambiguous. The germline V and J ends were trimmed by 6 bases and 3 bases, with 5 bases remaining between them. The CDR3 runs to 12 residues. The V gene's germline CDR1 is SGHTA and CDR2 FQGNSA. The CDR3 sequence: CASRNHTGELFF. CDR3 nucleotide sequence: TGTGCCAGCAGGAACCACACCGGGGAGCTGTTTTTT.

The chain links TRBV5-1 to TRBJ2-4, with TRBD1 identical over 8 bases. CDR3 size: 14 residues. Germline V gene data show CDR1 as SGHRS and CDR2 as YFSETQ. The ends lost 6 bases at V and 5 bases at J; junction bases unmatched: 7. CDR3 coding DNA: TGCGCCAGCACAGCTGGGACAGGAGAAAACATTCAGTACTTC. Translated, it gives CASTAGTGENIQYF.

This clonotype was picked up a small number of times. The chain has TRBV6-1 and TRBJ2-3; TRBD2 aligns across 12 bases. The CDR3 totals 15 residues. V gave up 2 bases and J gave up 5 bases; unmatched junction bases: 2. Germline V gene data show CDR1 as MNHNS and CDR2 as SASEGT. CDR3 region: CASSELAGGQDTQYF. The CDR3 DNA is TGTGCCAGCAGTGAACTAGCGGGGGGGCAAGATACGCAGTATTTT.

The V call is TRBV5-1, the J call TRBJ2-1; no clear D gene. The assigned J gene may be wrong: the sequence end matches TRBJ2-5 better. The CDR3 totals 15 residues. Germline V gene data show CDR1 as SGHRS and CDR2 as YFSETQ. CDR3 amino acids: CASSFMDMVQETQYF. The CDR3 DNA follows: TGCGCCAGCAGCTTTATGGATATGGTCCAAGAGACCCAGTACTTC.

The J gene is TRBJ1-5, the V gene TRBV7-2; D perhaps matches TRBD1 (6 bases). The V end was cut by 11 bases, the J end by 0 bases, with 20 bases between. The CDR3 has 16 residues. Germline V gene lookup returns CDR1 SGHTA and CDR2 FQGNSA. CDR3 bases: TGTGCCCGCACCAGGGGAAGCACTTTTAGCAATCAGCCCCAGCATTTT. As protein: CARTRGSTFSNQPQHF.

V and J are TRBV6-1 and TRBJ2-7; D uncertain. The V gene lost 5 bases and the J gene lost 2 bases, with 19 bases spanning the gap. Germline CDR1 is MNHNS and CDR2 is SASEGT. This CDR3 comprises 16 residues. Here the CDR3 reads CASSLGPIPGPYEQYF. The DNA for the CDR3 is TGTGCCAGCAGTCTCGGACCTATCCCGGGCCCCTACGAGCAGTACTTC.

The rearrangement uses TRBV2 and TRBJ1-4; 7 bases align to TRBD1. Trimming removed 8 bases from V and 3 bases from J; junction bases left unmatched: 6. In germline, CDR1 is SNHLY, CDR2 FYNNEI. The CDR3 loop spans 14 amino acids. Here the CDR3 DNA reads TGTGCCAGCGAGGGGGCCAAATCTAATGAAAAACTGTTTTTT. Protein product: CASEGAKSNEKLFF.

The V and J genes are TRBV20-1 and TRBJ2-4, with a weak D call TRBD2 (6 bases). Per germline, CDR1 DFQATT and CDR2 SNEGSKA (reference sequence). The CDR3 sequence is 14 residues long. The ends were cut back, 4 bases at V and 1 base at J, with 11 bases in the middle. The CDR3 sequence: CSAMEGFAKNIQYF. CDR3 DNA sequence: TGCAGTGCTATGGAGGGGTTCGCCAAAAACATTCAGTACTTC.

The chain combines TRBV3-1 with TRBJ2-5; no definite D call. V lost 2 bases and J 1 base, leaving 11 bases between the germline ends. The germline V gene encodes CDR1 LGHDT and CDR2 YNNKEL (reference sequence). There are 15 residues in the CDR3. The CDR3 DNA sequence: TGTGCCAGCAGCCAAAGTAGTCTTATCCAAGAGACCCAGTACTTC. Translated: CASSQSSLIQETQYF.

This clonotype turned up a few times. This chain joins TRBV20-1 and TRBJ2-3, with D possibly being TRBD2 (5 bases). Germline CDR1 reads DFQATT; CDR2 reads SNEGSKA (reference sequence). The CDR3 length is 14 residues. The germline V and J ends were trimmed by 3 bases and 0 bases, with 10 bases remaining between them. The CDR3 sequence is CSARWTSSTDTQYF. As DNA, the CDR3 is TGCAGTGCTAGGTGGACTTCAAGCACAGATACGCAGTATTTT.

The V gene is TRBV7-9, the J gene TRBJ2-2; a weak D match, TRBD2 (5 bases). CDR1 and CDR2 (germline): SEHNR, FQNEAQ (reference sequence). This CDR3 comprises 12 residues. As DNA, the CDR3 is TGTGCTCATGGACTGAACACCGGGGAGCTGTTTTTT. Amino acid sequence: CAHGLNTGELFF. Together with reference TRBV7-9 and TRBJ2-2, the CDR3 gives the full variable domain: DTGVSQNPRHKITKRGQNVTFRCDPISEHNRLYWYRQTLGQGPEFLTYFQNEAQLEKSRLLSDRFSAERPKGSFSTLEIQRTEQGDSAMYLCAHGLNTGELFFGEGSRLTVL.

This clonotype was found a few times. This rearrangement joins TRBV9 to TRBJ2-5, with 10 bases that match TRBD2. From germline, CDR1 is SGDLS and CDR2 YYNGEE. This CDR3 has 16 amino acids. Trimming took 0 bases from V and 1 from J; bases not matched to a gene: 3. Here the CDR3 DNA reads TGTGCCAGCAGCGTAGAGGCTAGCGGGGGCCAAGAGACCCAGTACTTC. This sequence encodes CASSVEASGGQETQYF.

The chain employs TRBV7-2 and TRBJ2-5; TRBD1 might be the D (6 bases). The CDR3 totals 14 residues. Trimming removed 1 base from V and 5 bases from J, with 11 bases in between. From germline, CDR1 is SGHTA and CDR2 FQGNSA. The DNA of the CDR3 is TGTGCCAGCAGCTTAGGACAGGTCGGGGAGACCCAGTACTTC. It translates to CASSLGQVGETQYF.

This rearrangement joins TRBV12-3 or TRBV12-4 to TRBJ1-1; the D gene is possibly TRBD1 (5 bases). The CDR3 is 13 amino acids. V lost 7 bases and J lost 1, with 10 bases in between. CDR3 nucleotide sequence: TGTGCCAGCACCAAAACAGGGAACACTGAAGCTTTCTTT. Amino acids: CASTKTGNTEAFF.

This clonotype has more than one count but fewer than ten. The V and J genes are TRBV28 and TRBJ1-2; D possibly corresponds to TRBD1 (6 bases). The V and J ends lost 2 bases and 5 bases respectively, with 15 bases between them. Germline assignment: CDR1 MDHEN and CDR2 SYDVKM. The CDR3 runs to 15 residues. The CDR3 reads CASSLPAPGDYGYTF. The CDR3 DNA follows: TGTGCCAGCAGTTTACCCGCCCCAGGGGATTATGGCTACACCTTC.

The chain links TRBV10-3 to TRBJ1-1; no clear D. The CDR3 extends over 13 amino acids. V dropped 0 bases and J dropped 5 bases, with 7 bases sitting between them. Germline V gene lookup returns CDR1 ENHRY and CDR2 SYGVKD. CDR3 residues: CAISESQETEAFF. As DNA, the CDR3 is TGTGCCATCAGTGAGTCCCAGGAGACTGAAGCTTTCTTT.

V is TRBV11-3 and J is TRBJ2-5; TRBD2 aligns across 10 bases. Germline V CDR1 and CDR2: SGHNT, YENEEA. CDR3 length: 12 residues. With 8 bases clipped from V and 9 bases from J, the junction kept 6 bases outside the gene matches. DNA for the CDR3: TGTGCCAGCTCATCCGGGACTAGCGCCCAGTACTTC. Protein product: CASSSGTSAQYF.

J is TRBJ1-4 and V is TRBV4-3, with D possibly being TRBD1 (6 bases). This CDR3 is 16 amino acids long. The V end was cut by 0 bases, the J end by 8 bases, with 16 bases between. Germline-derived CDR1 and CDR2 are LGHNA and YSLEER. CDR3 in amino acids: CASSQDSSQGNEKLFF. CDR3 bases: TGCGCCAGCAGCCAAGATAGTAGTCAGGGGAACGAAAAACTGTTTTTT.

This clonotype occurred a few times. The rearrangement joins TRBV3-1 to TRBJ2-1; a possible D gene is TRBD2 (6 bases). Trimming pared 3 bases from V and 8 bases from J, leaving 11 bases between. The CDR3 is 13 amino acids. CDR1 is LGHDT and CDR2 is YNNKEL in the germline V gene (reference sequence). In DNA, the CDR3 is TGTGCCAGCAGCCAGAACGGGGGTTATGAGCAGTTCTTC. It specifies CASSQNGGYEQFF.

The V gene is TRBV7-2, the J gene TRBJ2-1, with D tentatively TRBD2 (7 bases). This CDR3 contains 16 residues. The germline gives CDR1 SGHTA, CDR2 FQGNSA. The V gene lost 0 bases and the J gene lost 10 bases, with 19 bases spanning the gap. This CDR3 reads CASSLAGGAGVREQFF. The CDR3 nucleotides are TGTGCCAGCAGCTTAGCGGGGGGCGCGGGGGTAAGGGAGCAGTTCTTC.

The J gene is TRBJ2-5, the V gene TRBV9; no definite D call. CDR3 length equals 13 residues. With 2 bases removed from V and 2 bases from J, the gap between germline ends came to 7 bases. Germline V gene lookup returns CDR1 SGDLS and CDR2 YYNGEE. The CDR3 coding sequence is TGTGCCAGCAGCGTCTATGGTCAAGAGACCCAGTACTTC. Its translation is CASSVYGQETQYF.

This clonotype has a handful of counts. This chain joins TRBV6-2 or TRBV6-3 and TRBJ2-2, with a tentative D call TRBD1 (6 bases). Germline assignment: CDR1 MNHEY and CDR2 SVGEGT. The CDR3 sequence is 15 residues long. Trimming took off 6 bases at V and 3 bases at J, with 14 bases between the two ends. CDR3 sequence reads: CASSWDKKYTGELFF. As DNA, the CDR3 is TGTGCCAGCAGCTGGGACAAGAAGTACACCGGGGAGCTGTTTTTT.

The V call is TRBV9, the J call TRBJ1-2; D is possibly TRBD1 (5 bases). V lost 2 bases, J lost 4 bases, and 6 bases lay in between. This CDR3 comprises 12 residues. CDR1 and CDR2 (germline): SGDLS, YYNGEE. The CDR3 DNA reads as TGTGCCAGCAGCGTCGGGACCTATGGCTACACCTTC. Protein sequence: CASSVGTYGYTF.

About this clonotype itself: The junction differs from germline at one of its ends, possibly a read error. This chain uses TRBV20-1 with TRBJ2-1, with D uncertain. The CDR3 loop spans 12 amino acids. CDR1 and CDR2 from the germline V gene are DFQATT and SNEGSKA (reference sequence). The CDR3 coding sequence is TGCAGTGCTGCTGTAGCCTACAATGAGCGGTTCTTC. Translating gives CSAAVAYNERFF.

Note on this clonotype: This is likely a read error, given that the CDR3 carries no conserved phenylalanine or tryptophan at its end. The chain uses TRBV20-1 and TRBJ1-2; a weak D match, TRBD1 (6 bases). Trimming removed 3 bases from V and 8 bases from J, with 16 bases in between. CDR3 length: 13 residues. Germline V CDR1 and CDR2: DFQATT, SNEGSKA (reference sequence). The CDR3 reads CSASPVIGGGYTL. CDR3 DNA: TGCAGTGCTAGTCCCGTTATAGGGGGAGGCTACACCCTC.

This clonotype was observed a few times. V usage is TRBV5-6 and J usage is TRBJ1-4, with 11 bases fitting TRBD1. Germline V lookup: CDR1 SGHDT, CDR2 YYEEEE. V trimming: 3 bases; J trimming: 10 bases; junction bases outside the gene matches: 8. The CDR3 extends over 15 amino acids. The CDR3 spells CASSSGQGAWRKLFF. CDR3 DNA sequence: TGTGCCAGCAGCTCCGGACAGGGGGCCTGGAGAAAACTGTTTTTT.

CDR3 DNA sequence: TGTGCCAGCAGTCGAGCCGGGGGTGAGCAGTTCTTC. Translating gives CASSRAGGEQFF. The chain links TRBV7-3 to TRBJ2-5; possibly TRBD2 for D (6 bases). Near its end, the DNA agrees better with TRBJ2-1, so the J call may be wrong. This CDR3 comprises 12 residues. From germline, CDR1 is SGHTA and CDR2 FQGTGA.